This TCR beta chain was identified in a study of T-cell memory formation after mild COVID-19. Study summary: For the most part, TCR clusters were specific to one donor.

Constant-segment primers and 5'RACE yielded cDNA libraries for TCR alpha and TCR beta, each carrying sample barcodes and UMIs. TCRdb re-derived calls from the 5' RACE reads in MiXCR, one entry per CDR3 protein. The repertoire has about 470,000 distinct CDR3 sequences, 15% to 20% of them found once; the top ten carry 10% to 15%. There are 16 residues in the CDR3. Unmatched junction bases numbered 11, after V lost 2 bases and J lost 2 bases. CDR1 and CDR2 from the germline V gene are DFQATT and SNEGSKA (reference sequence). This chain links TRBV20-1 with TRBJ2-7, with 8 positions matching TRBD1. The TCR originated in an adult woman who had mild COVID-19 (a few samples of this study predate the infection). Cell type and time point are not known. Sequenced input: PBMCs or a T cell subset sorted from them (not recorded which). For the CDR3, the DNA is TGCAGTGCTAGACCTCATCCGGGACAGGCTACCTACGAGCAGTACTTC. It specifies CSARPHPGQATYEQYF.